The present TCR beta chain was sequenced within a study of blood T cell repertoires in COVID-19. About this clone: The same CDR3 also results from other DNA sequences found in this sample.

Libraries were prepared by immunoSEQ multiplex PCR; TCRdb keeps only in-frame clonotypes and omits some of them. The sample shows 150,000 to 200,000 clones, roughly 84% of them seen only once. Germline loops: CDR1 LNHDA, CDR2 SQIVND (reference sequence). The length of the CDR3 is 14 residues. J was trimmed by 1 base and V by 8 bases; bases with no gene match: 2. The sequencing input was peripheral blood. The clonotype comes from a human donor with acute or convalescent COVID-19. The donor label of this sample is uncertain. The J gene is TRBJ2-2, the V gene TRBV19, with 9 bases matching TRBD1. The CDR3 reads CASSDRGNTGELFF. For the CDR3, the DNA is TGTGCCAGTTCGGACAGGGGGAACACCGGGGAGCTGTTTTTT.